These T cell receptor beta chains were read from a single sample in a study of shared T cell receptors in the human thymus. TCRdb's copy holds only in-frame clones and misses some; the assay was immunoSEQ multiplex PCR. The sample contains about 500,000 clones, more than 75% of which appear only once. The data also belong to a second study, concerning human thymus T cells.

The sequenced material came from thymocytes. The receptors stem from a boy younger than two with a congenital heart defect. The CDR3 runs from the conserved cysteine through the conserved F or W. The order of the fields is V gene, D gene, clone size, J gene, CDR3 DNA, CDR3 protein. The D gene is left open where the match is weak. Clone size appears in some rows only: once, few, many, or a class for an expanded clone.

v_call: TRBV29-1; d_call: TRBD1; clone_size: -; j_call: TRBJ2-2; cdr3_nt: TGCAGCGTTGTAGGACAGGGGGTGAACACCGGGGAGCTGTTTTTT; cdr3_aa: CSVVGQGVNTGELFF
v_call: TRBV7-8; d_call: -; clone_size: few; j_call: TRBJ2-7; cdr3_nt: TGTGCCAGCAGACTAGGGGGGGGCGGGAGCAACGAGCAGTACTTC; cdr3_aa: CASRLGGGGSNEQYF
v_call: TRBV25-1; d_call: TRBD1; clone_size: -; j_call: TRBJ1-1; cdr3_nt: TGTGCCAGCAACGACAGGGCAAGGGGCACTGAAGCTTTCTTT; cdr3_aa: CASNDRARGTEAFF
v_call: TRBV7-2; d_call: -; clone_size: -; j_call: TRBJ2-5; cdr3_nt: TGTGCCAGCAGCTTAGTGGGTAGGGGCCAAGAGACCCAGTACTTC; cdr3_aa: CASSLVGRGQETQYF
v_call: TRBV30; d_call: -; clone_size: -; j_call: TRBJ2-5; cdr3_nt: TGTGCCTGGGTACTGTGGCTCGAGGGGACCCAGTACTTC; cdr3_aa: CAWVLWLEGTQYF
v_call: TRBV7-6; d_call: -; clone_size: -; j_call: TRBJ1-4; cdr3_nt: TGTGCCAGCAGCCCCCGGTGTGGGGCAGCATCTAATGAAAAACTGTTTTTT; cdr3_aa: CASSPRCGAASNEKLFF
v_call: TRBV7-2; d_call: TRBD1; clone_size: -; j_call: TRBJ2-7; cdr3_nt: TGTGCCAGCAGCAGACAGGGGTACCCCTACGAGCAGTACTTC; cdr3_aa: CASSRQGYPYEQYF
v_call: TRBV15; d_call: -; clone_size: -; j_call: TRBJ2-4; cdr3_nt: TGTGCCACCAAAGGGAGAACGGGCGGCAAAAACATTCAGTACTTC; cdr3_aa: CATKGRTGGKNIQYF
v_call: TRBV10-3; d_call: TRBD1; clone_size: -; j_call: TRBJ1-5; cdr3_nt: TGTGCCATCAGTGAGTGGCCGGGACAGGGAACTCAGCCCCAGCATTTT; cdr3_aa: CAISEWPGQGTQPQHF
v_call: TRBV2; d_call: TRBD1; clone_size: -; j_call: TRBJ2-7; cdr3_nt: TGTGCCAGCATGAGGGGAGACAGGGTGTACGAGCAGTACTTC; cdr3_aa: CASMRGDRVYEQYF
v_call: TRBV27; d_call: TRBD1; clone_size: few; j_call: TRBJ1-2; cdr3_nt: TGTGCCAGCAGGGACAGGGGGCTTAAGGATGGCTACACCTTC; cdr3_aa: CASRDRGLKDGYTF
v_call: TRBV4-1; d_call: -; clone_size: -; j_call: TRBJ2-7; cdr3_nt: TGCGCCAGCAGCTTCAGACCGGGACATGAGACCTACGAGCAGTACTTC; cdr3_aa: CASSFRPGHETYEQYF
v_call: TRBV29-1; d_call: -; clone_size: -; j_call: TRBJ1-1; cdr3_nt: TGCAGCGTGGCCTTGGACTCCCCCGAAGCTTTCTTT; cdr3_aa: CSVALDSPEAFF
v_call: TRBV19; d_call: -; clone_size: -; j_call: TRBJ1-5; cdr3_nt: TGTGCCAGTAGTCGCAGACACAGGGACGGTCAGCCCCAGCATTTT; cdr3_aa: CASSRRHRDGQPQHF
v_call: TRBV5-6; d_call: TRBD2; clone_size: -; j_call: TRBJ2-4; cdr3_nt: TGTGCCAGCAGCGCCGAGGGGACTAGCGGGAGGGTAGCCAAAAACATTCAGTACTTC; cdr3_aa: CASSAEGTSGRVAKNIQYF
v_call: TRBV11-2; d_call: -; clone_size: few; j_call: TRBJ2-7; cdr3_nt: TGTGCCAGCAGCTTTTACCCCCGACAACGGTTTGGCTACGAGCAGTACTTC; cdr3_aa: CASSFYPRQRFGYEQYF
v_call: TRBV7-3; d_call: TRBD2; clone_size: -; j_call: TRBJ2-3; cdr3_nt: TGTGCCAGCAGCATCGGGACGGAAAGCGGGAGGGGCACAGATACGCAGTATTTT; cdr3_aa: CASSIGTESGRGTDTQYF
v_call: TRBV5-4; d_call: TRBD1; clone_size: -; j_call: TRBJ1-3; cdr3_nt: TGTGCCAGCAGCCCCCAGGGACAGGGTTACTCTGGAAACACCATATATTTT; cdr3_aa: CASSPQGQGYSGNTIYF
v_call: TRBV4-2; d_call: -; clone_size: few; j_call: TRBJ2-1; cdr3_nt: TGTGCCAGCAGCCAAGGTGGGGCCCCCTACAATGAGCAGTTCTTC; cdr3_aa: CASSQGGAPYNEQFF
v_call: TRBV7-9; d_call: -; clone_size: -; j_call: TRBJ1-4; cdr3_nt: TGTGCCAGCAGCCAGGTGTGCAGTCATAATGAAAAACTGTTTTTT; cdr3_aa: CASSQVCSHNEKLFF
v_call: TRBV27; d_call: TRBD1; clone_size: few; j_call: TRBJ1-2; cdr3_nt: TGTGCCAGCAGAAGGTGGGGGACAGGGACAGTCGACTATGGCTACACCTTC; cdr3_aa: CASRRWGTGTVDYGYTF
v_call: TRBV6-6; d_call: TRBD2; clone_size: -; j_call: TRBJ2-1; cdr3_nt: TGTGCCAGCAGCATGGGACTAGCGGGGTCCAATGAGCAGTTCTTC; cdr3_aa: CASSMGLAGSNEQFF
v_call: TRBV5-3; d_call: -; clone_size: -; j_call: TRBJ2-7; cdr3_nt: TGTGCCAGAAGCCATTCTGTTCCGGAGAACGAGCAGTACTTC; cdr3_aa: CARSHSVPENEQYF
v_call: TRBV4-2; d_call: -; clone_size: -; j_call: TRBJ1-1; cdr3_nt: TGTGCCAGCACCAAGGCGGGCCCGACGAACACTGAAGCTTTCTTT; cdr3_aa: CASTKAGPTNTEAFF
v_call: TRBV6-5; d_call: -; clone_size: few; j_call: TRBJ1-1; cdr3_nt: TGTGCCAGCAGCCCTCAGGACCCGGGGGACACTGAAGCTTTCTTT; cdr3_aa: CASSPQDPGDTEAFF
v_call: TRBV4-3; d_call: TRBD2; clone_size: -; j_call: TRBJ2-7; cdr3_nt: TGCGCCAGCAGCCAAGATAGGGGACTAGCGGGAGTCGAGCAGTACTTC; cdr3_aa: CASSQDRGLAGVEQYF
v_call: TRBV29-1; d_call: TRBD1; clone_size: -; j_call: TRBJ1-2; cdr3_nt: TGCAGCGTTGAAGGCACTCCCCATAGGAGACAGGGGGGTAATGGCTACACCTTC; cdr3_aa: CSVEGTPHRRQGGNGYTF
v_call: TRBV29-1; d_call: -; clone_size: -; j_call: TRBJ2-7; cdr3_nt: TGCAGCGTGCGGACGGGGGTCAGAGAGCAGTACTTC; cdr3_aa: CSVRTGVREQYF
v_call: TRBV15; d_call: -; clone_size: -; j_call: TRBJ2-7; cdr3_nt: TGTGCCACCAGCAGAGGTCAGGCGACACACTACGAGCAGTACTTC; cdr3_aa: CATSRGQATHYEQYF
v_call: TRBV15; d_call: TRBD2; clone_size: -; j_call: TRBJ2-1; cdr3_nt: TGTGCCACCAGCAGAGAAGGCGGACTAGCGGGAGGGCCGCTCTGGCTCGATGAGCAGTTCTTC; cdr3_aa: CATSREGGLAGGPLWLDEQFF
v_call: TRBV6-1; d_call: -; clone_size: -; j_call: TRBJ1-5; cdr3_nt: TGTGCCAGCAGCGAAAGGAACCAGGGGCCCCGCTATACCCTCTATAGCAATCAGCCCCAGCATTTT; cdr3_aa: CASSERNQGPRYTLYSNQPQHF
v_call: TRBV5-4; d_call: TRBD2; clone_size: -; j_call: TRBJ2-1; cdr3_nt: TGTGCCAGCAGCTTGGCGGGACTAGCGGGTACTCAGCAGTTCTTC; cdr3_aa: CASSLAGLAGTQQFF
v_call: TRBV27; d_call: TRBD1; clone_size: few; j_call: TRBJ2-3; cdr3_nt: TGTGCCAGCAGTCCGTTACAGGGGCGCACAGATACGCAGTATTTT; cdr3_aa: CASSPLQGRTDTQYF
v_call: TRBV5-4; d_call: TRBD2; clone_size: -; j_call: TRBJ2-1; cdr3_nt: TGTGCCAGCAGCTTGCCCCTAGCGGACTACAATGAGCAGTTCTTC; cdr3_aa: CASSLPLADYNEQFF
v_call: TRBV28; d_call: -; clone_size: few; j_call: TRBJ2-3; cdr3_nt: TGTGCCAGCAGTCCAGGGCCCAATAGCACAGATACGCAGTATTTT; cdr3_aa: CASSPGPNSTDTQYF
v_call: TRBV19; d_call: -; clone_size: -; j_call: TRBJ2-2; cdr3_nt: TGTGCCAGTAGTATAGTTGGCAAGGACACTTCTGACACCGGGGAGCTGTTTTTT; cdr3_aa: CASSIVGKDTSDTGELFF
v_call: TRBV4-2; d_call: TRBD1; clone_size: -; j_call: TRBJ1-4; cdr3_nt: TGTGCCAGCAGCCAGGTATCCACAGGGGTGGGTGAAAAACTGTTTTTT; cdr3_aa: CASSQVSTGVGEKLFF
v_call: TRBV12-2; d_call: -; clone_size: -; j_call: TRBJ1-2; cdr3_nt: TGTGCAAGTCGCCCACAGGAGACTAGGTATGGCTACACCTTC; cdr3_aa: CASRPQETRYGYTF
v_call: TRBV7-6; d_call: -; clone_size: -; j_call: TRBJ2-5; cdr3_nt: TGTGCCAGCAGCCTAGGTCATTTCGGGAACGGAGCGGAGACCCAGTACTTC; cdr3_aa: CASSLGHFGNGAETQYF
v_call: TRBV29-1; d_call: TRBD2; clone_size: few; j_call: TRBJ2-5; cdr3_nt: TGCAGCGTTGGAGGCCTAGCGGGAGGAGAGACCCAGTACTTC; cdr3_aa: CSVGGLAGGETQYF
v_call: TRBV4-1; d_call: TRBD2; clone_size: once; j_call: TRBJ2-2; cdr3_nt: TGCGCCAGCAGCGTCGGGAGGGCCGTGAACACCGGGGAGCTGTTTTTT; cdr3_aa: CASSVGRAVNTGELFF
v_call: TRBV28; d_call: TRBD1; clone_size: -; j_call: TRBJ2-6; cdr3_nt: TGTGCCAGCAGAGGGGTTTCGGGACAGATTAGCTCTGGGGCCAACGTCCTGACTTTC; cdr3_aa: CASRGVSGQISSGANVLTF
v_call: TRBV5-4; d_call: -; clone_size: -; j_call: TRBJ1-2; cdr3_nt: TGTGCCAGCAACCATGGACAGAGTGTTAACTATGGCTACACCTTC; cdr3_aa: CASNHGQSVNYGYTF
v_call: TRBV19; d_call: TRBD2; clone_size: -; j_call: TRBJ2-4; cdr3_nt: TGTGCCAGTAGTCTCGGGACTAGCGGAAAAAACATTCAGTACTTC; cdr3_aa: CASSLGTSGKNIQYF
v_call: TRBV27; d_call: -; clone_size: -; j_call: TRBJ2-1; cdr3_nt: TGTGCCACCAAGAGATGGCAGGCGGGCAAGCAGTTCTTC; cdr3_aa: CATKRWQAGKQFF
v_call: TRBV14; d_call: TRBD1; clone_size: -; j_call: TRBJ1-4; cdr3_nt: TGTGCCAGCAGCCAACAAGGGACAGGGGAAAGTAATGAAAAACTGTTTTTT; cdr3_aa: CASSQQGTGESNEKLFF
v_call: TRBV4-1; d_call: TRBD1; clone_size: -; j_call: TRBJ2-7; cdr3_nt: TGCGCCAGCAGCCCCTATGGGACAGGCAAGGACTCCCCCCAAGACGAGCAGTACTTC; cdr3_aa: CASSPYGTGKDSPQDEQYF
v_call: TRBV5-1; d_call: -; clone_size: -; j_call: TRBJ2-7; cdr3_nt: TGCGCCAGCAGCAAGCAAGACTCGCGCGAGCAGTACTTC; cdr3_aa: CASSKQDSREQYF
v_call: TRBV27; d_call: TRBD1; clone_size: -; j_call: TRBJ2-2; cdr3_nt: TGTGCCAGCAGTTTAAGGGGACAGGGTGGGACCGGGGAGCTGTTTTTT; cdr3_aa: CASSLRGQGGTGELFF
v_call: TRBV5-1; d_call: TRBD2; clone_size: -; j_call: TRBJ2-7; cdr3_nt: TGCGCCAGCAGCTCCCAGGCGACAGCGGGGCACGAGCAGTACTTC; cdr3_aa: CASSSQATAGHEQYF
v_call: TRBV7-3; d_call: TRBD2; clone_size: -; j_call: TRBJ2-1; cdr3_nt: TGTGCCAGCAGCTCAAAGCCGGGACTAGCGGGAATAAATGAGCAGTTCTTC; cdr3_aa: CASSSKPGLAGINEQFF
v_call: TRBV15; d_call: TRBD2; clone_size: -; j_call: TRBJ2-3; cdr3_nt: TGTGCCACCAGCAGGGGGCGGGAGTTTGGTTACGGTGCAGATACGCAGTATTTT; cdr3_aa: CATSRGREFGYGADTQYF
v_call: TRBV5-6; d_call: TRBD1; clone_size: -; j_call: TRBJ1-2; cdr3_nt: TGTGCCAGCAGCGGTCGACAGGGGTATGGCTACACCTTC; cdr3_aa: CASSGRQGYGYTF
v_call: TRBV5-6; d_call: -; clone_size: -; j_call: TRBJ1-2; cdr3_nt: TGTGCCAGCAGCCCGGAGGCTGGGAAAGGCAACTATGGCTACACCTTC; cdr3_aa: CASSPEAGKGNYGYTF
v_call: TRBV6-1; d_call: -; clone_size: -; j_call: TRBJ1-4; cdr3_nt: TGTGCCAGCCTCGGAGGTCCGGCAACTAATGAAAAACTGTTTTTT; cdr3_aa: CASLGGPATNEKLFF
v_call: TRBV11-2; d_call: -; clone_size: -; j_call: TRBJ1-1; cdr3_nt: TGTGCCAGCAGCTCGAGGACAGAGAACACTGAAGCTTTCTTT; cdr3_aa: CASSSRTENTEAFF
v_call: TRBV6-1; d_call: TRBD2; clone_size: -; j_call: TRBJ2-5; cdr3_nt: TGTGCCAGCAGTGAGGAGAAACTAGCGGGAGACGCAGAGACCCAGTACTTC; cdr3_aa: CASSEEKLAGDAETQYF
v_call: TRBV5-4; d_call: TRBD1; clone_size: -; j_call: TRBJ2-2; cdr3_nt: TGTGCCAGCAGTTCAACCCGGGACAGGGGGACCGGGGAGCTGTTTTTT; cdr3_aa: CASSSTRDRGTGELFF
v_call: TRBV7-9; d_call: TRBD2; clone_size: -; j_call: TRBJ2-7; cdr3_nt: TGTGCCAGCAGCTCGCGGGGGGCGGGAGACACCTACGAGCAGTACTTC; cdr3_aa: CASSSRGAGDTYEQYF